This TCR beta chain was sequenced during a study of T-cell reconstitution after alpha-beta-depleted transplantation in children. The germline V gene has CDR1 SQVTM and CDR2 ANQGSEA. The CDR3 is 14 amino acids. V shed 4 bases and J shed 0 bases, with 11 bases lying between them. The authors prepared the TCRbeta library with unique molecular identifiers. TCRdb re-derived calls from the PCR reads in MiXCR, one entry per CDR3 protein. The sample includes 350,000 to 400,000 distinct CDR3 sequences, roughly 20% of them seen just once. Sample: PBMCs from the stem cell graft donor, taken from the stem cell graft. The V call is TRBV29-1, the J call TRBJ2-3; D may be TRBD2 (6 bases). This sequence was found in a human donor who donated a stem cell graft to a child with acute myeloid leukemia. CDR3 residues: CSVGGIESTDTQYF. Written as DNA, the CDR3 is TGCAGCGTTGGCGGGATAGAAAGCACAGATACGCAGTATTTT.